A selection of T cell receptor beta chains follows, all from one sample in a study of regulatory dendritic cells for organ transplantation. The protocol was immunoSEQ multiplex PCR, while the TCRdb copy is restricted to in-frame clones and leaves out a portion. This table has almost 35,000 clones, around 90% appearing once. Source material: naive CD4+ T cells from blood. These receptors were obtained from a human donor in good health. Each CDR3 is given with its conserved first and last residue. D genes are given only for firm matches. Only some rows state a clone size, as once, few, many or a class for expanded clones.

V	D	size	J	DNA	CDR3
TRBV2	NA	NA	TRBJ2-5	TGTGCCAGCACCAGCGACTCCGAGACCCAGTACTTC	CASTSDSETQYF
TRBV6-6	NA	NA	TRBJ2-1	TGTGCCAGCAGTTACGTTGGGGGGGCCCGCGATGAGCAGTTCTTC	CASSYVGGARDEQFF
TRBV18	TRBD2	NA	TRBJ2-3	TGTGCCAGCTCACCGGGACTAGCGCGCACAGATACGCAGTATTTT	CASSPGLARTDTQYF
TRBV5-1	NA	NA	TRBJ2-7	TGCGCCAGCAGCTCCCAAGGGCATGGTGTAACCTACGAGCAGTACTTC	CASSSQGHGVTYEQYF
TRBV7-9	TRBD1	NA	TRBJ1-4	TGTGCCAGCGAGACAGGGGGCATCGCGAATGAAAAACTGTTTTTT	CASETGGIANEKLFF
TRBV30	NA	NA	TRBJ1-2	TGTGCCTGGAATCGGGGCTCTAACTATGGCTACACCTTC	CAWNRGSNYGYTF
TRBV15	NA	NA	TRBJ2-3	TGTGCCACCAGCACCCCAGGAACGGATACGCAGTATTTT	CATSTPGTDTQYF
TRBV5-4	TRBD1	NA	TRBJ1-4	TGTGCCAGCAGCCTATGGACAGGGGGGACTAATGAAAAACTGTTTTTT	CASSLWTGGTNEKLFF
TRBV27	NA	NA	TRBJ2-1	TGTGCCAGCACCGAGACAGGGAGGCCGTACAATGAGCAGTTCTTC	CASTETGRPYNEQFF
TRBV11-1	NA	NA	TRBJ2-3	TGTGCCAGCAGTACTCAAGCAGATACGCAGTATTTT	CASSTQADTQYF
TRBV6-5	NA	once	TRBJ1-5	TGTGCCAGCAGTTTGGATTATAGCAATCAGCCCCAGCATTTT	CASSLDYSNQPQHF
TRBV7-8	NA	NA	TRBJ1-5	TGTGCCAGCAGCTTAGGGGAGGGCCCCCCCCAGCATTTT	CASSLGEGPPQHF
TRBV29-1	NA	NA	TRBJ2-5	TGCAGCGTTGTTGGTAGGGCGGGTGAGACCCAGTACTTC	CSVVGRAGETQYF
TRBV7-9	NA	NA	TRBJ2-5	TGTGCCAGCAGCCAAGGCGAGACCCAGTACTTC	CASSQGETQYF
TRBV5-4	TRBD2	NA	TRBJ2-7	TGTGCCAGCAGCGCTAGCGGGAGCAAGGACGAGCAGTACTTC	CASSASGSKDEQYF
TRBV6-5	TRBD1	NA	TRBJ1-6	TGTGCCAGCACTCGCGGGACAGTAAATTCACCCCTCCACTTT	CASTRGTVNSPLHF
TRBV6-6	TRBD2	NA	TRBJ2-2	TGTGCCAGCCGGGGGCTAGCGGGGGGATCCGGGGAGCTGTTTTTT	CASRGLAGGSGELFF
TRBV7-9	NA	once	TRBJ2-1	TGTGCCATTGTTTTCCGGGGGATCAGGTACAATGAGCAGTTCTTC	CAIVFRGIRYNEQFF
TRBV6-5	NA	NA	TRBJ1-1	TGTGCCAGCAGTTTCGGCGGGGGGGTCACTGAAGCTTTCTTT	CASSFGGGVTEAFF
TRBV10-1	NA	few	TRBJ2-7	TGCGCCAGCAGTCCGGGACCGCCCGACTACGAGCAGTACTTC	CASSPGPPDYEQYF
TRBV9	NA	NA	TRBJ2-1	TGTGCCAGCAGCGTTCAAGACTACAATGAGCAGTTCTTC	CASSVQDYNEQFF
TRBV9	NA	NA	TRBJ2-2	TGTGCCAGCAGCCCCGTTCCCGGGGAGCTGTTTTTT	CASSPVPGELFF
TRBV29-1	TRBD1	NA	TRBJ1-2	TGCAGCGTTAGACAGGGCAATGGCTACACCTTC	CSVRQGNGYTF
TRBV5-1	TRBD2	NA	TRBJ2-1	TGCGCCAGCAGCTTGGGACTAGCGCACAATGAGCAGTTCTTC	CASSLGLAHNEQFF
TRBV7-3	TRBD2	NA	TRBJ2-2	TGTGCCAGCAGCCCCGGTGGCGGGAGGGGCGGGGAGCTGTTTTTT	CASSPGGGRGGELFF
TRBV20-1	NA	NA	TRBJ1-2	TGCAGTGCCGGGGAGGAACGCTACACCTTC	CSAGEERYTF
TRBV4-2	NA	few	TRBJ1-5	TGTGCCAGCAGCCAAGACCTAAGACAGCACCATAGCAATCAGCCCCAGCATTTT	CASSQDLRQHHSNQPQHF
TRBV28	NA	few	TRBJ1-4	TGTGCCAGCAGTTTATGGTCAGGAGAACGCAATTTT	CASSLWSGERNF
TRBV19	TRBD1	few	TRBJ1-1	TGTGCCAGTAGGGACAGGGACACTGAAGCTTTCTTT	CASRDRDTEAFF
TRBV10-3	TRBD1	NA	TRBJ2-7	TGTGCCATCAGGACAGGGGGGTCAGGAAACTACGAGCAGTACTTC	CAIRTGGSGNYEQYF
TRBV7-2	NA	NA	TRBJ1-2	TGTGCCAGCAGCTCCCGTACACCCCCCGACAGTGGCTACACCTTC	CASSSRTPPDSGYTF